This is a list of T cell receptor beta chains from one sample in a study of beta chain bispecific antibodies for T cell cancers. Each CDR3 protein is one row after TCRdb ran MiXCR on the 5' RACE reads. The sample consists of 20,000 to 25,000 distinct CDR3 sequences, more than 2% of them appearing once. No antigen is known for these receptors. This specimen consisted of healthy donor T cells cultured with leukemia cells, obtained from a culture containing a bispecific antibody targeting TCR Vbeta12. These receptors originate from a human donor in good health. Some clones in this sample may be carry-over from other donors' samples. Each CDR3 is given with its conserved first and last residue. A D gene is named only where the DNA matches it firmly. Some rows mark clone size as missing; the rest say once, few, many or name a class of expanded clone.

abundance | j_gene | d_gene | v_gene | CDR3aa | CDR3nt
many | TRBJ2-1 | TRBD1 | TRBV11-2 | CASSLPVGQGAHEQFF | TGTGCCAGCAGCTTACCGGTGGGACAGGGGGCGCATGAGCAGTTCTTC
many | TRBJ2-1 | TRBD2 | TRBV19 | CASNSGGDYNEQFF | TGTGCCAGCAATAGCGGGGGGGACTACAATGAGCAGTTCTTC
many | TRBJ1-5 | NA | TRBV10-2 | CASSERAGDSNQPQHF | TGCGCCAGCAGTGAGAGGGCAGGGGATAGCAATCAGCCCCAGCATTTT
many | TRBJ2-1 | NA | TRBV3-1 | CASSQGSSYNEQFF | TGTGCCAGCAGTCAAGGGAGCTCCTACAATGAGCAGTTCTTC
many | TRBJ2-7 | NA | TRBV29-1 | CSVSGGTYEQYF | TGCAGCGTCTCGGGGGGCACGTACGAGCAGTACTTC
many | TRBJ2-7 | NA | TRBV4-1 | CASSQEGAYEQYF | TGCGCCAGCAGCCAAGAGGGAGCCTACGAGCAGTACTTC
many | TRBJ2-2 | NA | TRBV2 | CASRGGKTNTGELFF | TGTGCCAGCAGAGGCGGGAAAACGAACACCGGGGAGCTGTTTTTT
many | TRBJ1-1 | TRBD1 | TRBV30 | CAWSFWDSGTEAFF | TGTGCCTGGAGTTTTTGGGACAGTGGCACTGAAGCTTTCTTT
many | TRBJ2-4 | NA | TRBV6-1 | CASKERDIQYF | TGTGCCAGCAAGGAGAGGGACATTCAGTACTTC
many | TRBJ1-6 | NA | TRBV20-1 | CSAGDLSSYNSPLHF | TGCAGTGCTGGGGACCTTAGCTCCTATAATTCACCCCTCCACTTT
many | TRBJ1-3 | NA | TRBV29-1 | CSVEWGAGNTIYF | TGCAGCGTTGAATGGGGAGCTGGAAACACCATATATTTT
many | TRBJ1-1 | NA | TRBV5-1 | CASSSGHNSGNTEAFF | TGCGCCAGCAGCTCCGGACATAATAGTGGGAACACTGAAGCTTTCTTT
NA | TRBJ2-7 | NA | TRBV30 | CAWSVEWAGEQYF | TGTGCCTGGAGTGTAGAATGGGCGGGGGAGCAGTACTTC
many | TRBJ2-1 | NA | TRBV29-1 | CSSIGGSYNEQFF | TGCAGCAGCATTGGAGGCTCCTACAATGAGCAGTTCTTC
medium-sized | TRBJ2-7 | NA | TRBV20-1 | CSARGRGASSYEQYF | TGCAGTGCTAGAGGCCGCGGGGCCAGCTCCTACGAGCAGTACTTC
NA | TRBJ2-5 | NA | TRBV7-9 | CASSKETQYF | TGTGCCAGCAGCAAAGAGACCCAGTACTTC
medium-sized | TRBJ2-1 | NA | TRBV6-5 | CASSYSPEADGDEQFF | TGTGCCAGCAGTTACTCGCCTGAGGCGGACGGGGATGAGCAGTTCTTC
medium-sized | TRBJ2-7 | NA | TRBV4-1 | CASSRGYEQYF | TGCGCCAGCAGCCGGGGCTACGAGCAGTACTTC
many | TRBJ1-1 | TRBD1 | TRBV5-1 | CASSPRTGASNTEAFF | TGCGCCAGCAGCCCCCGGACAGGGGCCTCGAACACTGAAGCTTTCTTT
many | TRBJ2-7 | NA | TRBV6-1 | CASSSQGDSDSYEQYF | TGTGCCAGCAGTTCCCAAGGGGACTCCGACTCCTACGAGCAGTACTTC
many | TRBJ2-5 | NA | TRBV18 | CASSPPLLDVRETQYF | TGTGCCAGCTCACCACCCCTCTTAGACGTCAGAGAGACCCAGTACTTC
many | TRBJ2-1 | NA | TRBV5-1 | CASSLILGNEQFF | TGCGCCAGCAGCTTGATACTTGGGAATGAGCAGTTCTTC
many | TRBJ1-1 | TRBD1 | TRBV6-1 | CASRTRQGDEAFF | TGTGCCAGCAGGACCCGACAGGGGGATGAAGCTTTCTTT
many | TRBJ1-5 | NA | TRBV27 | CASSLSGDNQPQHF | TGTGCCAGCAGTTTATCTGGGGACAATCAGCCCCAGCATTTT
NA | TRBJ2-1 | NA | TRBV7-3 | CASSLTLGGRANEQFF | TGTGCCAGCAGCTTAACTCTGGGGGGGCGGGCGAATGAGCAGTTCTTC
many | TRBJ2-1 | NA | TRBV7-3 | CASSLPDNEQFF | TGTGCCAGCAGCCTCCCGGACAATGAGCAGTTCTTC
many | TRBJ1-1 | TRBD1 | TRBV5-1 | CASSVGQGMVAFF | TGCGCCAGCAGCGTGGGACAGGGAATGGTAGCTTTCTTT
many | TRBJ2-7 | NA | TRBV25-1 | CASRGNDIEQYF | TGTGCCAGCAGGGGGAATGACATCGAGCAGTACTTC
NA | TRBJ1-5 | NA | TRBV6-1 | CASSEWAGGVRNQPQHF | TGTGCCAGCAGTGAATGGGCGGGAGGGGTACGCAATCAGCCCCAGCATTTT
many | TRBJ1-2 | NA | TRBV28 | CASRPRGDYGYTF | TGTGCCAGCAGGCCCCGAGGGGACTATGGCTACACCTTC
many | TRBJ1-5 | NA | TRBV10-2 | CASSEGGQPQHF | TGCGCCAGCAGTGAGGGAGGTCAGCCCCAGCATTTT
many | TRBJ2-7 | NA | TRBV5-1 | CASSLDPDEQYF | TGCGCCAGCAGCTTAGACCCAGACGAGCAGTACTTC
many | TRBJ2-3 | TRBD1 | TRBV15 | CATSRDRETDTQYF | TGTGCCACCAGCAGGGACAGGGAGACAGATACGCAGTATTTT
medium-sized | TRBJ1-1 | NA | TRBV5-1 | CASSLEENTEAFF | TGCGCCAGCAGCTTGGAGGAGAACACTGAAGCTTTCTTT
many | TRBJ1-1 | NA | TRBV18 | CASSSGVEAFF | TGTGCCAGCTCATCGGGCGTTGAAGCTTTCTTT
many | TRBJ2-3 | NA | TRBV19 | CASSIVASLQYF | TGTGCCAGTAGTATAGTTGCATCTCTGCAGTATTTT
many | TRBJ1-1 | NA | TRBV18 | CASSPGEWSTEAFF | TGTGCCAGCTCACCTGGGGAGTGGAGCACTGAAGCTTTCTTT
many | TRBJ1-4 | NA | TRBV28 | CASAKLSGANEKLFF | TGTGCCAGCGCCAAATTGTCCGGGGCAAATGAAAAACTGTTTTTT
many | TRBJ1-1 | NA | TRBV19 | CASSAGTNTEAFF | TGTGCCAGTAGTGCAGGGACGAACACTGAAGCTTTCTTT